The clone carrying this TCR beta chain appeared a few times. Its target is not known. The data are from a study of blood T cells in healthy people across ages. Findings and limits, study-wide: Researchers deemed the diversity estimates from one million T cells underestimates. CMV status of donors was unknown, possibly confounding expanded clonotype changes.

A second PCR, run for about 6 to 11 cycles, used a sample-barcoded 5' primer plus a J-beta primer mix. In TCRdb, the 5' RACE reads were re-called with MiXCR into one record per CDR3 protein. The sample has roughly 1.6 million distinct CDR3 sequences; roughly a third are singletons. This CDR3 is built from 14 residues. V lost 6 bases, J lost 10 bases, and 23 bases lay in between. Germline V gene data show CDR1 as DFQATT and CDR2 as SNEGSKA (reference sequence). The V gene is TRBV20-1, the J gene TRBJ2-3; a weak D match, TRBD1 (7 bases). The sequence derives from a woman aged 30 to 39 in good health. The sequencing sample was made of blood. The CDR3 reads CSASGPQGGVAQYF. For the CDR3, the DNA is TGCAGTGCCTCAGGCCCCCAGGGGGGAGTGGCGCAGTATTTT.